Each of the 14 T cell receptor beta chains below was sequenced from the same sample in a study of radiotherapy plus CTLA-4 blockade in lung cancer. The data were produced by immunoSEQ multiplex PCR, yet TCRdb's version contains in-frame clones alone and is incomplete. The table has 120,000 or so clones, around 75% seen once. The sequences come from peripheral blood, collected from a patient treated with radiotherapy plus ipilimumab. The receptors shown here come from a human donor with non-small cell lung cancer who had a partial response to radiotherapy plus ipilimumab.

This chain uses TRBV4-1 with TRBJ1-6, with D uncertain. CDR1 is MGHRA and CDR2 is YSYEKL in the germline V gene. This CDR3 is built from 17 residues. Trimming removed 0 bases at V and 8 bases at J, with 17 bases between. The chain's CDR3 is CASSQETEPTSYSPLHF. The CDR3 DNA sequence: TGCGCCAGCAGCCAAGAAACAGAGCCTACCTCATATTCACCCCTCCACTTT.

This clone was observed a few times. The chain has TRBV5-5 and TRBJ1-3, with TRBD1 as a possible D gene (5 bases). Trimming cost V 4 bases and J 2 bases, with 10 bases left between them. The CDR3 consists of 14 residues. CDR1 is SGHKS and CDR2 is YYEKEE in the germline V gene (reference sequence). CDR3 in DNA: TGTGCCAGCAGCCGGGGGGGGACTGGAAACACCATATATTTT. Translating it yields CASSRGGTGNTIYF. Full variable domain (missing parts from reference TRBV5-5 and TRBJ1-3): DAGVTQSPTHLIKTRGQQVTLRCSPISGHKSVSWYQQVLGQGPQFIFQYYEKEERGRGNFPDRFSARQFPNYSSELNVNALLLGDSALYLCASSRGGTGNTIYFGEGSWLTVV.

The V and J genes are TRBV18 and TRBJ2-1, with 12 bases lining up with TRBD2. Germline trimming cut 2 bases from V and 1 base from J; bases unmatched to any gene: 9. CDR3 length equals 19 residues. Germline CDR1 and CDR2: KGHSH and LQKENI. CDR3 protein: CASSPRTSGKSGSYNEQFF. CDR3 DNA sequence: TGTGCCAGCTCACCAAGGACTAGCGGGAAGTCTGGGTCCTACAATGAGCAGTTCTTC.

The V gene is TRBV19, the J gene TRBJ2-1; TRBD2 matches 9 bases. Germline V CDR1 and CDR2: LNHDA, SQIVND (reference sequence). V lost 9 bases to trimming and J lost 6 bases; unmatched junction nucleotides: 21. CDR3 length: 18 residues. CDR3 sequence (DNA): TGTGCCAGCACCCAGGGAGCGGGAGGCCCAATTGGTTCCAATGAGCAGTTCTTC. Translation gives CASTQGAGGPIGSNEQFF.

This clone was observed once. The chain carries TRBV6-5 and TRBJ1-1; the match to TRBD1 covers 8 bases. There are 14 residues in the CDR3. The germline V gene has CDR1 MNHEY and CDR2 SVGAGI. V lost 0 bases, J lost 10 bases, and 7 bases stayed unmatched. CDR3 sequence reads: CASSYSGTGPAAFF. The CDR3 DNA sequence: TGTGCCAGCAGTTACTCGGGGACAGGTCCCGCAGCTTTCTTT.

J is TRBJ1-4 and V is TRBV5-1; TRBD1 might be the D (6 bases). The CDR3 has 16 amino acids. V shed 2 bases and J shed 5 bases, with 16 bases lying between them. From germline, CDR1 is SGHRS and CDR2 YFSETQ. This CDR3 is CASSFGDIQGNEKLFF. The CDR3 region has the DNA TGCGCCAGCAGCTTTGGGGACATCCAGGGGAATGAAAAACTGTTTTTT.

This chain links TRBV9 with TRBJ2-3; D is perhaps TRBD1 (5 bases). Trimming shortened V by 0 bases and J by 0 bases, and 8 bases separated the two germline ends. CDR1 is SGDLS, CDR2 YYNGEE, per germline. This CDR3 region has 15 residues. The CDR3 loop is CASSVAPGSTDTQYF. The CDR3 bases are TGTGCCAGCAGCGTAGCCCCAGGGAGCACAGATACGCAGTATTTT.

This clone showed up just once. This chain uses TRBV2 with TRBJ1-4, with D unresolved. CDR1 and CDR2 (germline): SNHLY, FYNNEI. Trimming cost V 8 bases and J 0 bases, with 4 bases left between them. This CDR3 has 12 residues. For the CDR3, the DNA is TGTGCCAGCGGCTCAACTAATGAAAAACTGTTTTTT. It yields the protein CASGSTNEKLFF.

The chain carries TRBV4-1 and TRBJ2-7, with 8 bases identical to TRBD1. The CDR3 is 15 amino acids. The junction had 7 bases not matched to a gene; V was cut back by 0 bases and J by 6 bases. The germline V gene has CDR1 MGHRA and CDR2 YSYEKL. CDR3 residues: CASSQDGQGASEQYF. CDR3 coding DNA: TGCGCCAGCAGCCAAGATGGTCAGGGGGCAAGCGAGCAGTACTTC.

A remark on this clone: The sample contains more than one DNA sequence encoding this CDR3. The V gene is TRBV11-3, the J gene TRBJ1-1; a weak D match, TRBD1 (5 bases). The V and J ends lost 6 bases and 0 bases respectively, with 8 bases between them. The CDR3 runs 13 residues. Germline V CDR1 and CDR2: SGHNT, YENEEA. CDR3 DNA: TGTGCCAGCAGTCAGGGTTTGAACACTGAAGCTTTCTTT. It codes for CASSQGLNTEAFF.

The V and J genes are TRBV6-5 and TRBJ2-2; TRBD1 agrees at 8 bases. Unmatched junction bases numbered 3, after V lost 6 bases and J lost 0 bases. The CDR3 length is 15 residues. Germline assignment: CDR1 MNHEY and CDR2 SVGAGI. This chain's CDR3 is CASRKTGANTGELFF. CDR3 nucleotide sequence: TGTGCCAGCAGGAAGACAGGGGCGAACACCGGGGAGCTGTTTTTT.

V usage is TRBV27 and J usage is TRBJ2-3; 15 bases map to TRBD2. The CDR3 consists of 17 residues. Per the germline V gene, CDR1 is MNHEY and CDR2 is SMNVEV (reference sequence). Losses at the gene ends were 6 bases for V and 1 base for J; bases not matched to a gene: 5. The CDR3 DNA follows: TGTGCCAGCAGACCGGGACTAGCGGGAGGAGGCACAGATACGCAGTATTTT. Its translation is CASRPGLAGGGTDTQYF.

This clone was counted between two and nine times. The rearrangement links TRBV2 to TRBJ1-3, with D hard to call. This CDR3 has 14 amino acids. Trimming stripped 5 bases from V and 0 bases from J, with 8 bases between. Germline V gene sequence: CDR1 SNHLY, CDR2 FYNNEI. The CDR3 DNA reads TGTGCCAGCAGTCATCGGGACTCTGGAAACACCATATATTTT. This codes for CASSHRDSGNTIYF.

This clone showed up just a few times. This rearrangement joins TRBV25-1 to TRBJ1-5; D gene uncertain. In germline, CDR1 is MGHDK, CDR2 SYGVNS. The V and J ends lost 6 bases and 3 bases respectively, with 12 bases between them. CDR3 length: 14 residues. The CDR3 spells CASRDSGLNQPQHF. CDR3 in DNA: TGTGCCAGCAGGGACTCCGGGCTCAATCAGCCCCAGCATTTT. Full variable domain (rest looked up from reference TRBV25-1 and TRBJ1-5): EADIYQTPRYLVIGTGKKITLECSQTMGHDKMYWYQQDPGMELHLIHYSYGVNSTEKGDLSSESTVSRIRTEHFPLTLESARPSHTSQYLCASRDSGLNQPQHFGDGTRLSIL.